One sample yielded the 28 T cell receptor beta chains listed below, sequenced in a study of technical replicates of blood from a handful of donors. Profiling relied on immunoSEQ multiplex PCR, and the TCRdb table lists in-frame clones only, not all of them. Of 80,000 to 90,000 clones detected, roughly 94% appear once; the ten largest clones hold about 0.25%. The sample was T cells isolated from PBMCs. These TCRs come from a human donor in good health.

The chain combines TRBV6-1 with TRBJ1-1, with D uncertain. The CDR3 runs 12 residues. CDR1 MNHNS and CDR2 SASEGT come from the germline V gene. The ends were cut back, 4 bases at V and 6 bases at J, with 9 bases in the middle. DNA for the CDR3: TGTGCCAGCAGTGGAGGGATCCCTGAAGCTTTCTTT. Translation gives CASSGGIPEAFF.

V usage is TRBV27 and J usage is TRBJ1-5; the D is unclear. The V gene's germline CDR1 is MNHEY and CDR2 SMNVEV (reference sequence). Trimming stripped 0 bases from V and 0 bases from J, with 6 bases between. The CDR3 totals 15 residues. This CDR3 is CASSLSRGSNQPQHF. Here the CDR3 DNA reads TGTGCCAGCAGTTTATCGCGGGGTAGCAATCAGCCCCAGCATTTT.

This sequence joins TRBV15 and TRBJ1-3; no clear D gene. Germline CDR1 is LNHNV and CDR2 is YYDKDF (reference sequence). The CDR3 is 12 amino acids. The V end was cut by 7 bases, the J end by 6 bases, with 10 bases between. The CDR3 spells CATNGVKNTIYF. CDR3 DNA sequence: TGTGCCACCAACGGGGTCAAAAACACCATATATTTT.

The chain is built from TRBV2 and TRBJ1-1; D unclear. The ends were cut back, 4 bases at V and 1 base at J, with 7 bases in the middle. Germline V CDR1 and CDR2: SNHLY, FYNNEI. CDR3 length: 13 amino acids. The CDR3 bases are TGTGCCAGCAGTGGGACTTGGAACACTGAAGCTTTCTTT. Translating gives CASSGTWNTEAFF.

This clone was recorded a few times. The chain is built from TRBV5-4 and TRBJ1-2, with 7 nucleotides matching TRBD1. This CDR3 has 15 amino acids. V lost 0 bases to trimming and J lost 2 bases; unmatched junction nucleotides: 4. Germline CDR1 is SGHNT and CDR2 is YYREEE (reference sequence). This chain's CDR3 is CASSLAKQGNYGYTF. CDR3 DNA: TGTGCCAGCAGCTTGGCAAAACAGGGGAACTATGGCTACACCTTC.

This clone was seen only once. The V call is TRBV4-1, the J call TRBJ1-2, with D perhaps matching TRBD1 (6 bases). The CDR3 is made up of 15 amino acids. The germline V gene has CDR1 MGHRA and CDR2 YSYEKL. Between the trimmed V and J ends, which lost 0 bases and 2 bases, there was a span of 10 bases. CDR3 region: CASSQELGANYGYTF. The DNA for the CDR3 is TGCGCCAGCAGCCAAGAGCTGGGGGCAAACTATGGCTACACCTTC.

This chain uses TRBV29-1 with TRBJ2-7; 10 bases are a match to TRBD1. Germline CDR1 and CDR2: SQVTM and ANQGSEA. J was trimmed by 4 bases and V by 3 bases; bases with no gene match: 9. This CDR3 spans 15 amino acids. CDR3 DNA sequence: TGCAGCGTTGATGATCCGGGACAGGGGTCATACGAGCAGTACTTC. Encoded protein: CSVDDPGQGSYEQYF.

This clone occurred once. CDR3 DNA: TGTGCCAGTAGTAGAAACAGGGTCCTGAACACCGGGGAGCTGTTTTTT. Amino acids: CASSRNRVLNTGELFF. V gene TRBV19 combines with J gene TRBJ2-2, with a weak D call TRBD1 (6 bases). Looked up from germline, CDR1 is LNHDA and CDR2 is SQIVND (reference sequence). Trimming cost V 4 bases and J 1 base, with 13 bases left between them. The CDR3 is 16 amino acids.

V usage is TRBV2 and J usage is TRBJ1-5; tentative D call: TRBD1 (6 bases). Trimming cost V 7 bases and J 3 bases, with 10 bases left between them. The CDR3 runs 13 residues. Germline CDR1 reads SNHLY; CDR2 reads FYNNEI. The CDR3: CASTGQNNQPQHF. The CDR3 coding sequence is TGTGCCAGCACGGGACAAAACAATCAGCCCCAGCATTTT.

The CDR3 DNA follows: TGTGCCAGCAGCCAAGTAAACAGGGAAGAGACCCAGTACTTC. It yields the protein CASSQVNREETQYF. The chain has TRBV14 and TRBJ2-5; D may be TRBD1 (6 bases). Trimming removed 1 base from V and 3 bases from J, with 9 bases in between. The CDR3 totals 14 residues. Germline CDR1 and CDR2: SGHDN and FVKESK. Using reference TRBV14 and TRBJ2-5 for the parts outside the CDR3, the full variable domain is EAGVTQFPSHSVIEKGQTVTLRCDPISGHDNLYWYRRVMGKEIKFLLHFVKESKQDESGMPNNRFLAERTGGTYSTLKVQPAELEDSGVYFCASSQVNREETQYFGPGTRLLVL.

This clone was recorded only once. The V call is TRBV7-2, the J call TRBJ2-1; 7 bases align to TRBD2. The CDR3 is 15 amino acids. The germline gives CDR1 SGHTA, CDR2 FQGNSA. The J segment lost 10 bases and the V segment lost 2 bases, leaving 11 bases of the junction unmatched. The CDR3 protein is CASSLQSGIREEQFF. For the CDR3, the DNA is TGTGCCAGCAGCTTACAGAGCGGGATTAGGGAGGAGCAGTTCTTC.

This chain joins TRBV7-2 and TRBJ2-2; 8 bases line up with TRBD1. This CDR3 is 14 amino acids long. The J segment lost 5 bases and the V segment lost 4 bases, leaving 3 bases of the junction unmatched. From germline, CDR1 is SGHTA and CDR2 FQGNSA. The CDR3 DNA is TGTGCCAGCAGCTCCCGGACAGGGACCGGGGAGCTGTTTTTT. It is translated as CASSSRTGTGELFF.

The rearrangement uses TRBV2 and TRBJ1-2, with 9 nucleotides matching TRBD1. Germline-derived CDR1 and CDR2 are SNHLY and FYNNEI. This CDR3 comprises 16 residues. The J segment lost 4 bases and the V segment lost 0 bases, leaving 6 bases of the junction unmatched. The CDR3 sequence: CASSEAGGTGRYGYTF. DNA for the CDR3: TGTGCCAGCAGTGAAGCGGGGGGGACAGGGCGCTATGGCTACACCTTC.

The J gene is TRBJ2-2, the V gene TRBV19; perhaps TRBD1 as D (6 bases). This CDR3 comprises 13 residues. The germline V gene has CDR1 LNHDA and CDR2 SQIVND (reference sequence). With 11 bases removed from V and 1 base from J, the gap between germline ends came to 11 bases. CDR3 DNA sequence: TGTGCCTGCCCGGGACAGAACACCGGGGAGCTGTTTTTT. This codes for CACPGQNTGELFF.

J is TRBJ1-5 and V is TRBV21-1; the D call of TRBD1 is as the table states it, not checked on the DNA. TRBV21-1 represents a pseudogene. The CDR3 consists of 18 residues. CDR3 sequence (DNA): TGTGCCAGCAGCAAAGCACAAAACAGGGAACCTAGCAATCAGCCCCAGCATTTT. This encodes CASSKAQNREPSNQPQHF.

The chain links TRBV5-1 to TRBJ2-1; TRBD1 matches at 10 bases. V shed 3 bases, J shed 7 bases, and the junction held 10 bases outside the gene matches. CDR1 and CDR2 (germline): SGHRS, YFSETQ. CDR3 length: 16 residues. The CDR3 nucleotides read TGCGCCAGCAGCTACACCGGGACAGGGGTTGATAATGAGCAGTTCTTC. Amino acid sequence: CASSYTGTGVDNEQFF.

This clone was recorded once. CDR3: CASSSRTVLYEQYF. The CDR3 nucleotides are TGTGCCAGCAGTTCCCGGACAGTACTTTACGAGCAGTACTTC. This chain joins TRBV27 and TRBJ2-7; weak D call: TRBD1 (6 bases). This CDR3 has 14 amino acids. V was clipped by 4 bases and J by 4 bases, with 14 bases between them. From germline, CDR1 is MNHEY and CDR2 SMNVEV (reference sequence).

The rearrangement links TRBV19 to TRBJ1-5, with a possible D match to TRBD1 (6 bases). Per germline, CDR1 LNHDA and CDR2 SQIVND (reference sequence). V was shortened by 11 bases and J by 6 bases, with 23 bases between the two germline ends. This CDR3 comprises 15 residues. The CDR3 reads CACSEGGGTTQPQHF. The CDR3 nucleotides are TGTGCCTGCTCTGAAGGGGGAGGGACGACTCAGCCCCAGCATTTT.

The chain combines TRBV11-3 with TRBJ1-3, with 9 bases lining up with TRBD1. Per the germline V gene, CDR1 is SGHNT and CDR2 is YENEEA. CDR3 length equals 13 residues. Trimming at V came to 4 bases and at J to 7 bases, leaving 2 bases not matched to a gene. CDR3 residues: CASSSGQGNTIYF. CDR3 nucleotides: TGTGCCAGCAGCTCTGGACAGGGGAACACCATATATTTT.

The CDR3 is CASSFFPSGRARTDTQYF. The CDR3 coding sequence is TGTGCCAGCAGTTTCTTTCCTAGCGGGAGGGCCCGGACAGATACGCAGTATTTT. J is TRBJ2-3 and V is TRBV28; 12 nucleotides align to TRBD2. This CDR3 comprises 18 residues. V lost 3 bases, J lost 3 bases, and 10 bases stayed unmatched. Germline CDR1 and CDR2: MDHEN and SYDVKM.

The chain uses TRBV14 and TRBJ2-3, with TRBD1 matching over 7 bases. With V trimmed by 4 bases and J by 4 bases, 8 bases remained unmatched. The CDR3 runs 15 residues. Germline lookup yields CDR1 SGHDN and CDR2 FVKESK. The CDR3 here is CASSPNQGVPDTQYF. CDR3 in DNA: TGTGCCAGCAGCCCTAATCAGGGGGTCCCAGATACGCAGTATTTT.

The rearrangement joins TRBV5-1 to TRBJ2-7, with TRBD1 matching 8 bases. Germline lookup yields CDR1 SGHRS and CDR2 YFSETQ. The CDR3 sequence is 14 residues long. V lost 5 bases to trimming and J lost 2 bases; unmatched junction nucleotides: 6. CDR3 coding DNA: TGCGCCAGCAGGGACCGACAGGGGACCTACGAGCAGTACTTC. It yields the protein CASRDRQGTYEQYF. The full variable domain, completed using reference TRBV5-1 and TRBJ2-7, is KAGVTQTPRYLIKTRGQQVTLSCSPISGHRSVSWYQQTPGQGLQFLFEYFSETQRNKGNFPGRFSGRQFSNSRSEMNVSTLELGDSALYLCASRDRQGTYEQYFGPGTRLTVT.

This clone appeared a single time. The V and J genes are TRBV6-4 and TRBJ1-2; tentative D call: TRBD1 (5 bases). Germline lookup yields CDR1 MRHNA and CDR2 SNTAGT. The CDR3 has 12 residues. Deletions cut 9 bases from V and 4 bases from J, with 12 bases between. DNA of the CDR3: TGTGCCAGGACAGTGAAATGCTATGGCTACACCTTC. Translated: CARTVKCYGYTF.

The rearrangement uses TRBV7-6 and TRBJ1-4; no reliable D call. The CDR3 is 12 residues long. The V and J ends lost 2 bases and 7 bases respectively, with 5 bases between them. CDR1 is SGHVS, CDR2 FNYEAQ, per germline. The CDR3 loop reads CASSLWAEKLFF. The CDR3 DNA follows: TGTGCCAGCAGCTTATGGGCTGAAAAACTGTTTTTT. Combining the CDR3 with reference TRBV7-6 and TRBJ1-4 gives the whole variable domain GAGVSQSPRYKVTKRGQDVALRCDPISGHVSLYWYRQALGQGPEFLTYFNYEAQQDKSGLPNDRFSAERPEGSISTLTIQRTEQRDSAMYRCASSLWAEKLFFGSGTQLSVL.

This chain uses TRBV10-3 with TRBJ2-5; 7 positions match TRBD1. The germline gives CDR1 ENHRY, CDR2 SYGVKD. This CDR3 is built from 14 residues. J was trimmed by 3 bases and V by 5 bases; bases with no gene match: 6. CDR3 coding DNA: TGTGCCATCAGTACGGGACAGAGAGAAGAGACCCAGTACTTC. Translated: CAISTGQREETQYF.

This clone was found once. J is TRBJ2-7 and V is TRBV18, with 9 nucleotides matching TRBD1. Looked up from germline, CDR1 is KGHSH and CDR2 is LQKENI. After removal of 0 bases from V and 3 bases from J, the junction contained 9 bases not matched to a gene. This CDR3 is 17 amino acids long. CDR3 protein: CASSPPILQDRGYEQYF. CDR3 DNA: TGTGCCAGCTCACCACCTATTCTTCAGGACAGGGGCTACGAGCAGTACTTC.

V is TRBV27 and J is TRBJ2-7; 8 bases match TRBD2. V lost 6 bases, J lost 7 bases, and 5 bases stayed unmatched. CDR1 is MNHEY, CDR2 SMNVEV, per germline (reference sequence). The CDR3 extends over 12 amino acids. The CDR3 coding sequence is TGTGCCAGCAGAGAGCGGGGGCGGGAGCAGTACTTC. This sequence encodes CASRERGREQYF.

The V gene is TRBV7-9, the J gene TRBJ2-3, with 9 bases matching TRBD2. With 3 bases clipped from V and 0 bases from J, the junction kept 7 bases outside the gene matches. There are 17 residues in the CDR3. Germline CDR1 is SEHNR and CDR2 is FQNEAQ (reference sequence). The CDR3 is CASSFLSGGPSTDTQYF. CDR3 DNA: TGTGCCAGCAGCTTTCTGAGCGGGGGGCCCAGCACAGATACGCAGTATTTT.